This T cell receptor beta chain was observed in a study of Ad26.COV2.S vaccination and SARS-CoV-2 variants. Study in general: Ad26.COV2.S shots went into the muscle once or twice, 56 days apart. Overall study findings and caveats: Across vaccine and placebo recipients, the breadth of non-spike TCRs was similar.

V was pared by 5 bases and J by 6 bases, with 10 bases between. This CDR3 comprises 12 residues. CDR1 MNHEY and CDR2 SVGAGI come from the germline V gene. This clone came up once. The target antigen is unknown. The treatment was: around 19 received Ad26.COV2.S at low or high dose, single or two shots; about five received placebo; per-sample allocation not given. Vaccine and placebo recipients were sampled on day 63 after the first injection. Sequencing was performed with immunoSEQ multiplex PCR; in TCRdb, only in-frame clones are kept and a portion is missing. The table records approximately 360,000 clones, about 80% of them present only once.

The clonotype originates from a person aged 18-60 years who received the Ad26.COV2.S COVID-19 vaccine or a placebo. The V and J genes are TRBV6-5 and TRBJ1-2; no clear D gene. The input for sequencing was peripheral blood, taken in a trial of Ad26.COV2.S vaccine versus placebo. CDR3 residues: CASSPDFDGYTF. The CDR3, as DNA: TGTGCCAGCAGTCCAGATTTTGATGGCTACACCTTC.